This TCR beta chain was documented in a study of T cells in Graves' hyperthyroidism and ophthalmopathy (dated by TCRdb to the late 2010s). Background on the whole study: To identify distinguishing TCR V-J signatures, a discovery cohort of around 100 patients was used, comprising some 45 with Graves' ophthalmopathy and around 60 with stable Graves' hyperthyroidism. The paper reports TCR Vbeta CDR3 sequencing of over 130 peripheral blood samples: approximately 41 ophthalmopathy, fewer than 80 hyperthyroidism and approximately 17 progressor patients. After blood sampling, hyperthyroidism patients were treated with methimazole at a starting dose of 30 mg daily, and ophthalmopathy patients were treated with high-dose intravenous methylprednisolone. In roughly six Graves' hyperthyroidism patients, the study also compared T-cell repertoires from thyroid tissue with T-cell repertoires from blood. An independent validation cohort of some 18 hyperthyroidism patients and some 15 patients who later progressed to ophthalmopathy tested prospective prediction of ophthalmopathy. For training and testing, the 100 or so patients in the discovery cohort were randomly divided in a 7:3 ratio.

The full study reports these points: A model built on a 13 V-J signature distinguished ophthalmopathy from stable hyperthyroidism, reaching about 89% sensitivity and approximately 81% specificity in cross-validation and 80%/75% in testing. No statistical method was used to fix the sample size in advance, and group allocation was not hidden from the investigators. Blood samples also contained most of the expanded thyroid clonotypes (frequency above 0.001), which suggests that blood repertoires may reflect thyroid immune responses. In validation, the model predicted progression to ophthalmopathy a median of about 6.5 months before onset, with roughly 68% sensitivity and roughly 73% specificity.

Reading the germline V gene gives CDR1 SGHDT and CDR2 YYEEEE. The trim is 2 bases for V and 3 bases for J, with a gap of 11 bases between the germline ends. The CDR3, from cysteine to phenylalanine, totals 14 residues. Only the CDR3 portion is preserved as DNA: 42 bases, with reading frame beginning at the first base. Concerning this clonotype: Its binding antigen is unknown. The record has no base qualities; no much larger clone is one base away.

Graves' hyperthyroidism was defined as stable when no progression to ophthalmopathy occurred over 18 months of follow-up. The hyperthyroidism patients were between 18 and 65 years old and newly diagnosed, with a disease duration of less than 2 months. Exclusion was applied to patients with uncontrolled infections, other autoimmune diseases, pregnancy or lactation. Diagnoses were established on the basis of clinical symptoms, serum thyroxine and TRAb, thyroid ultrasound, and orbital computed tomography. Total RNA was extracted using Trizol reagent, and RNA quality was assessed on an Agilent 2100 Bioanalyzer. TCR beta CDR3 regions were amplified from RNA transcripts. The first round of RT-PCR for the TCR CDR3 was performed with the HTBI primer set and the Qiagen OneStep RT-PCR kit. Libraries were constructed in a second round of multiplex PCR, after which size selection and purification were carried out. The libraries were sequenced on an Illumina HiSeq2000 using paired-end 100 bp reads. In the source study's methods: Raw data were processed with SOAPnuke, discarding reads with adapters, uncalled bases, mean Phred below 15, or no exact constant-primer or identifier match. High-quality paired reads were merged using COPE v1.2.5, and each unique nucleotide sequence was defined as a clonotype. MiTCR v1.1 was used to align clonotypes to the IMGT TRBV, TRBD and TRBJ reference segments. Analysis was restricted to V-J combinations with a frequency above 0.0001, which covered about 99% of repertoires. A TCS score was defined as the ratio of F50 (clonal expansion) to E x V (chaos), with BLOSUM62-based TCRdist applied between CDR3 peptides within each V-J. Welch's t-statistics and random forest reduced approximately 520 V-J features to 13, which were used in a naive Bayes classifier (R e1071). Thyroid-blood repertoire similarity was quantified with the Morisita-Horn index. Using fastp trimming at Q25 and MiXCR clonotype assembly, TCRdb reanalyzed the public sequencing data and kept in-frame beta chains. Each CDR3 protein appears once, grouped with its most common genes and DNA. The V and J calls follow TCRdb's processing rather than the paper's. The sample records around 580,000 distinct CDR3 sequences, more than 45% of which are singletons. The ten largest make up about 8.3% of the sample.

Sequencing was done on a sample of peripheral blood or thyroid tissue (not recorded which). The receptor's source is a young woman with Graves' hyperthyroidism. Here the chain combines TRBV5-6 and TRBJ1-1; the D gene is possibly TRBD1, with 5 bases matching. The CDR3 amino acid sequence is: CASSFGTAHTEAFF. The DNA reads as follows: TGTGCCAGCAGCTTCGGGACGGCCCACACTGAAGCTTTCTTT. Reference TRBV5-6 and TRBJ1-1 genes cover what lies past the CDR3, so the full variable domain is DAGVTQSPTHLIKTRGQQVTLRCSPKSGHDTVSWYQQALGQGPQFIFQYYEEEERQRGNFPDRFSGHQFPNYSSELNVNALLLGDSALYLCASSFGTAHTEAFFGQGTRLTVV.